The 18 T cell receptor beta chains given below trace back to one sample, sequenced in a study of spatial heterogeneity in lung cancer. TCRdb reprocessed the 5' RACE reads with MiXCR, giving one entry per CDR3 protein. The data hold over 50,000 distinct CDR3 sequences, with roughly 5.9% observed a single time. Time point meaning: sample taken at primary tumor resection. The material sequenced was PBMCs, taken at surgery. The receptor source for this set is a female donor with early-stage non-small cell lung cancer.

The table lists this clonotype with many counts. The chain uses TRBV7-9 and TRBJ1-1; D not certain. V lost 2 bases to trimming and J lost 0 bases, with 4 bases between them. The CDR3 covers 13 residues. CDR1 is SEHNR and CDR2 is FQNEAQ in the germline V gene (reference sequence). The CDR3 is CASSLNVNTEAFF. CDR3 coding DNA: TGTGCCAGCAGCTTAAACGTGAACACTGAAGCTTTCTTT.

This clonotype was counted ten times or more. The chain links TRBV7-2 to TRBJ1-3; D gene uncertain. This CDR3 comprises 15 residues. Between the trimmed V and J ends, which lost 4 bases and 0 bases, there was a span of 10 bases. CDR1 is SGHTA and CDR2 is FQGNSA in the germline V gene. The CDR3 region is CASSSPSLSGNTIYF. The CDR3 region has the DNA TGTGCCAGCAGCTCTCCGTCACTCTCTGGAAACACCATATATTTT.

The gene calls are TRBV3-1 and TRBJ2-6; D gene unclear. Germline V gives CDR1 LGHDT, CDR2 YNNKEL (reference sequence). Between the trimmed V and J ends, which lost 6 bases and 4 bases, there was a span of 13 bases. CDR3 length equals 15 residues. The CDR3 reads CASSFNRAGANVLTF. CDR3 coding DNA: TGTGCCAGCAGTTTCAACCGGGCCGGGGCCAACGTCCTGACTTTC.

This clonotype was counted at least ten times. V gene TRBV20-1 combines with J gene TRBJ2-1, with D hard to call. CDR1 DFQATT and CDR2 SNEGSKA come from the germline V gene (reference sequence). V shed 0 bases and J shed 0 bases, with 9 bases lying between them. This CDR3 spans 15 amino acids. CDR3 amino acids: CSARDGPRSYNEQFF. The CDR3 DNA is TGCAGTGCTAGAGACGGACCGCGCTCCTACAATGAGCAGTTCTTC.

In its sample, this clonotype was seen a few times. DNA of the CDR3: TGTGCCAGCAGCTTTGGATGGGCGGGGGAACAAGAGACCCAGTACTTC. This translates into CASSFGWAGEQETQYF. The chain links TRBV11-2 to TRBJ2-5; 7 bases agree with TRBD2. The CDR3 has 16 amino acids. V lost 3 bases, J lost 2 bases, and 9 bases stayed unmatched. The germline gives CDR1 SGHAT, CDR2 FQNNGV.

This clonotype was recorded a few times. The DNA of the CDR3 is TGTGCCAGCAGTTTATTAGGGTCAGGACAGCCCCAGCATTTT. This translates into CASSLLGSGQPQHF. This chain joins TRBV28 and TRBJ1-5; D ambiguous. This CDR3 contains 14 residues. The germline V and J ends were trimmed by 1 base and 7 bases, with 11 bases remaining between them. Germline CDR1 reads MDHEN; CDR2 reads SYDVKM.

This clonotype has just a few counts. The rearrangement uses TRBV12-3 or TRBV12-4 and TRBJ2-5; D gene uncertain. V was clipped by 6 bases and J by 6 bases, with 8 bases between them. The CDR3 is 11 residues long. The DNA of the CDR3 is TGTGCCAGCAGCCCCCAGAAGACCCAGTACTTC. It translates to CASSPQKTQYF.

The chain combines TRBV14 with TRBJ2-7; 7 nucleotides align to TRBD1. V was clipped by 1 base and J by 7 bases; unmatched bases: 4. The CDR3 covers 13 residues. Germline V gene data show CDR1 as SGHDN and CDR2 as FVKESK. CDR3 residues: CASSQVLQGEQYF. Here the CDR3 DNA reads TGTGCCAGCAGCCAAGTGTTACAGGGGGAGCAGTACTTC.

This clonotype has only a few counts. This chain joins TRBV2 and TRBJ2-7, with 11 bases fitting TRBD1. The CDR3 consists of 14 residues. With V trimmed by 7 bases and J by 2 bases, 4 bases remained unmatched. Germline CDR1 reads SNHLY; CDR2 reads FYNNEI. The CDR3 DNA reads TGTGCCAGCATTGTGGGACAGGGGGCCTACGAGCAGTACTTC. It encodes CASIVGQGAYEQYF.

This clonotype was seen only a few times. The gene calls are TRBV29-1 and TRBJ2-1; 10 positions agree with TRBD2. This CDR3 is built from 14 residues. CDR1 and CDR2 (germline): SQVTM, ANQGSEA. The junction had 7 bases not matched to a gene; V was cut back by 4 bases and J by 7 bases. CDR3 coding DNA: TGCAGCGTTGGATTAGCGGGAGGTAAGAATGAGCAGTTCTTC. Protein product: CSVGLAGGKNEQFF.

The chain combines TRBV20-1 with TRBJ2-1, with TRBD2 matching 14 bases. The CDR3 loop spans 16 amino acids. CDR1 is DFQATT, CDR2 SNEGSKA, per germline (reference sequence). J gave up 8 bases and V 1 base, and 7 bases lay outside the gene matches. Written as DNA, the CDR3 is TGCAGTGCTAGAGCGACTAGCGGGAGGGCCGGGCATGAGCAGTTCTTC. Its translation: CSARATSGRAGHEQFF.

This clonotype was seen ten or more times. The chain links TRBV12-3 or TRBV12-4 to TRBJ2-2; D tentatively fits TRBD1 or TRBD2 (5 bases each). The V end was cut by 5 bases, the J end by 1 base, with 17 bases between. CDR3 length: 17 amino acids. The CDR3 DNA follows: TGTGCCAGCAGTAATAGAGCTAGCCAGGGGAACACCGGGGAGCTGTTTTTT. Protein: CASSNRASQGNTGELFF.

Comment on this clonotype: A read error may be the cause here, since a much bigger clone is one base away. The chain recombines TRBV3-1 with TRBJ2-7; a weak D match, TRBD1 (6 bases). CDR1 and CDR2 (germline): LGHDT, YNNKEL (reference sequence). The V end was cut by 1 base, the J end by 7 bases, with 8 bases between. The CDR3 has 12 amino acids. The CDR3 DNA is TGTGCCAGCAGCCAAGCAGGGGAAGAGCAGTACTTC. Translating it yields CASSQAGEEQYF.

In this sample, this clonotype turned up many times. This sequence joins TRBV5-5 and TRBJ1-1, with TRBD1 as a possible D gene (6 bases). Germline loops: CDR1 SGHKS, CDR2 YYEKEE (reference sequence). This CDR3 contains 14 residues. V gave up 7 bases and J gave up 4 bases, with 17 bases separating them. This CDR3 is CASFWRGLGTEAFF. The CDR3, as DNA: TGTGCCAGCTTCTGGAGGGGGTTAGGCACTGAAGCTTTCTTT.

The CDR3 sequence is CASRPGTSGRQETQYF. The CDR3 DNA sequence: TGCGCCAGCAGACCGGGGACTAGCGGGCGCCAAGAGACCCAGTACTTC. This chain joins TRBV5-1 and TRBJ2-5, with 12 bases identical to TRBD2. CDR1 and CDR2 from the germline V gene are SGHRS and YFSETQ. V trimming: 5 bases; J trimming: 1 base; junction bases outside the gene matches: 6. CDR3 length equals 16 residues.

The rearrangement links TRBV7-2 to TRBJ2-3, with 8 bases aligning to TRBD2. This CDR3 contains 15 residues. Germline-derived CDR1 and CDR2 are SGHTA and FQGNSA. With V trimmed by 2 bases and J by 0 bases, 1 base remained unmatched. The CDR3 nucleotides read TGTGCCAGCAGCTTAACTAGCGGTAGCACAGATACGCAGTATTTT. Protein product: CASSLTSGSTDTQYF.

At least ten counts were recorded for this clonotype. Since a much larger clone is just one base distant, this may be a read error. The rearrangement links TRBV5-1 to TRBJ2-7, with a tentative D call TRBD1 (5 bases). Germline lookup yields CDR1 SGHRS and CDR2 YFSETQ. The CDR3 sequence is 13 residues long. The CDR3 coding sequence is TGCGCCAGCAGCTTGGGGCCCCAGGGCGAGCAGCACTTC. Translated, it gives CASSLGPQGEQHF.

This clonotype appeared a single time. The V call is TRBV29-1, the J call TRBJ1-2, with 10 bases lining up with TRBD1. This CDR3 spans 13 amino acids. V was pared by 6 bases and J by 6 bases, with 7 bases of the junction left unmatched. CDR1 and CDR2 from the germline V gene are SQVTM and ANQGSEA. CDR3 DNA sequence: TGCAGCGTGTCGTCCGGGACAGGGGATGGCTACACCTTC. Its translation: CSVSSGTGDGYTF.